A single sample gave rise to the 15 T cell receptor beta chains below, sequenced in a study of metastatic and nonmetastatic thyroid tumors. Via MiXCR, TCRdb re-called the PCR reads. This sample carries about 15,000 clones, about 30% of them seen once, and the ten largest clones take roughly 25%. Thyroid surgery was preceded by no treatment in any patient. Sequencing used tumor tissue. The receptors shown here come from a female donor with papillary thyroid cancer or a benign thyroid nodule (not recorded which). Some clones in this sample may be carry-over from other donors' samples.

The V gene is TRBV7-9, the J gene TRBJ1-2; D possibly corresponds to TRBD1 (6 bases). The germline V gene has CDR1 SEHNR and CDR2 FQNEAQ (reference sequence). The CDR3 length is 13 residues. V was pared by 5 bases and J by 9 bases, with 16 bases between. The CDR3 nucleotides read TGTGCCAGCAGCGCCGGACAGTGGGGCTGCTACACCTTC. This encodes CASSAGQWGCYTF.

The chain carries TRBV7-2 and TRBJ2-5; D remains ambiguous. CDR3 length equals 11 residues. The germline V gene encodes CDR1 SGHTA and CDR2 FQGNSA. Trimming took off 5 bases at V and 7 bases at J, with 8 bases between the two ends. CDR3 in DNA: TGTGCCAGCAGCACCCCCGGGACCCAGTACTTC. Translating gives CASSTPGTQYF. The complete variable domain, with remaining parts taken from reference TRBV7-2 and TRBJ2-5, reads GAGVSQSPSNKVTEKGKDVELRCDPISGHTALYWYRQSLGQGLEFLIYFQGNSAPDKSGLPSDRFSAERTGGSVSTLTIQRTQQEDSAVYLCASSTPGTQYFGPGTRLLVL.

The J gene is TRBJ2-7, the V gene TRBV4-1, with D perhaps matching TRBD2 (6 bases). This CDR3 comprises 15 residues. Germline V gives CDR1 MGHRA, CDR2 YSYEKL. V lost 6 bases to trimming and J lost 3 bases, with 18 bases between them. The CDR3 loop reads CASSLTPGLNYEQYF. CDR3 nucleotide sequence: TGCGCCAGCAGTCTTACACCGGGACTTAACTACGAGCAGTACTTC.

The rearrangement links TRBV25-1 to TRBJ2-2, with TRBD1 matching 9 bases. Germline assignment: CDR1 MGHDK and CDR2 SYGVNS. The CDR3 length is 14 residues. V lost 7 bases and J lost 6; bases outside the gene matches: 6. The CDR3 DNA reads as TGTGCCAGCACCGGGACAGGGTTTGCCGGGGAGCTGTTTTTT. Translated: CASTGTGFAGELFF.

This clone has a count of ten or more. The chain uses TRBV20-1 and TRBJ1-4; D unclear. The ends were cut back, 4 bases at V and 0 bases at J, with 9 bases in the middle. The CDR3 length is 14 residues. CDR1 DFQATT and CDR2 SNEGSKA come from the germline V gene (reference sequence). The DNA for the CDR3 is TGCAGTGCTACGAAACACTCAACTAATGAAAAACTGTTTTTT. This gives the protein CSATKHSTNEKLFF.

The chain links TRBV20-1 to TRBJ2-7, with TRBD1 matching over 7 bases. The CDR3 has 15 amino acids. Germline V lookup: CDR1 DFQATT, CDR2 SNEGSKA (reference sequence). The J segment lost 1 base and the V segment lost 5 bases, leaving 11 bases of the junction unmatched. The CDR3 DNA sequence: TGCAGTGCTCCACCCGGGGACAGCGGATCCTACGAGCAGTACTTC. Translated, it gives CSAPPGDSGSYEQYF.

This clone was counted many times. The J gene is TRBJ1-2, the V gene TRBV19; TRBD1 might be the D (5 bases). CDR1 is LNHDA and CDR2 is SQIVND in the germline V gene (reference sequence). Between the trimmed V and J ends, which lost 3 bases and 2 bases, there was a span of 10 bases. The CDR3 totals 14 residues. CDR3 nucleotides: TGTGCCAGTAGTATTCGACAGCCAAACTATGGCTACACCTTC. It specifies CASSIRQPNYGYTF.

This clone was seen ten or more times. A much bigger clone sits one base away, suggesting this may be a read error. The CDR3 sequence: CASSDGLGQYNEAFF. The CDR3 coding sequence is TGTGCCAGCAGTGACGGCCTCGGACAGTACAATGAAGCTTTCTTT. The J gene is TRBJ1-1, the V gene TRBV6-1; D may be TRBD1 (6 bases). The V and J ends lost 3 bases and 7 bases respectively, with 18 bases between them. The CDR3 covers 15 residues. In germline, CDR1 is MNHNS, CDR2 SASEGT.

The chain combines TRBV13 with TRBJ1-1; no clear D gene. Trimming left V 4 bases short and J 2 bases short, with 11 bases between. The CDR3 loop spans 14 amino acids. The germline V gene encodes CDR1 PRHDT and CDR2 FYEKMQ (reference sequence). In DNA form, the CDR3 reads TGTGCCAGCAGCTCTCGTCAGGCAAACACTGAAGCTTTCTTT. Its protein is CASSSRQANTEAFF.

This clone has ten or more counts. This chain links TRBV7-2 with TRBJ2-5; unclear D gene. Per the germline V gene, CDR1 is SGHTA and CDR2 is FQGNSA. CDR3 size: 12 residues. V lost 2 bases and J 5 bases, leaving 6 bases between the germline ends. The CDR3, as DNA: TGTGCCAGCAGCTTAAGTTCGGAGACCCAGTACTTC. Translation gives CASSLSSETQYF.

Ten or more counts support this clone. The gene calls are TRBV11-1 and TRBJ2-3, with TRBD2 as a possible D gene (5 bases). Germline V gene lookup returns CDR1 SGHAT and CDR2 FQDESV (reference sequence). This CDR3 region has 15 residues. Trimming took off 5 bases at V and 0 bases at J, with 12 bases between the two ends. The CDR3 is CASSPRSGSTDTQYF. The CDR3 DNA follows: TGTGCCAGCAGCCCCCGGAGCGGCAGCACAGATACGCAGTATTTT.

This sequence joins TRBV6-1 and TRBJ2-7; D is possibly TRBD2 (6 bases). CDR3 length: 14 amino acids. Trimming pared 6 bases from V and 3 bases from J, leaving 15 bases between. The germline gives CDR1 MNHNS, CDR2 SASEGT. CDR3 region: CASRARGGGYEQYF. DNA for the CDR3: TGTGCCAGCAGGGCACGGGGAGGTGGCTACGAGCAGTACTTC.

This clone was detected once. The chain recombines TRBV20-1 with TRBJ2-7; no firm D call. The CDR3 has 14 amino acids. Germline V gene data show CDR1 as DFQATT and CDR2 as SNEGSKA (reference sequence). V gave up 1 base and J gave up 0 bases, with 10 bases separating them. The CDR3 region has the DNA TGCAGTGCTAGAGCCCTCCGTACCTCCTACGAGCAGTACTTC. Amino acids: CSARALRTSYEQYF.

This clone has ten or more counts. The chain carries TRBV5-4 and TRBJ2-1; 8 bases match TRBD1. The CDR3 is 14 residues long. V gave up 3 bases and J gave up 4 bases; unmatched junction bases: 3. Germline lookup yields CDR1 SGHNT and CDR2 YYREEE (reference sequence). CDR3 coding DNA: TGTGCCAGCAGCTCCGGGACAGGATACAATGAGCAGTTCTTC. It yields the protein CASSSGTGYNEQFF.

The sample holds many counts of this clone. The V call is TRBV5-6, the J call TRBJ1-5, with D possibly being TRBD1 (5 bases). The length of the CDR3 is 16 residues. V dropped 4 bases and J dropped 2 bases, with 16 bases sitting between them. The germline V gene encodes CDR1 SGHDT and CDR2 YYEEEE. The CDR3 here is CASSHGRGRGNQPQHF. CDR3 bases: TGTGCCAGCAGCCATGGCCGGGGACGCGGCAATCAGCCCCAGCATTTT.